Listed below are T cell receptor beta chains from one sample, sequenced in a study of regulatory T cells in long-lasting Graves disease. TCRdb fed the multiplex PCR reads into MiXCR, producing one record per CDR3 protein. The sample holds roughly 450,000 distinct CDR3 sequences; about a quarter are singletons and the top ten take around 26%. Here the sequenced sample was peripheral blood mononuclear cells (PBMCs), taken when the disease was refractory, from a patient treated with antithyroid drugs. The receptor source for this set is a female donor with Graves disease. Each CDR3 is given with its conserved first and last residue. A D gene is named only where the DNA matches it firmly. The size entry is marked missing in some rows and otherwise reads once, few, many or a size class.

V	D	J	size	DNA	CDR3
TRBV4-1	.	TRBJ2-2	.	TGCGTCAGCAGCGCGGCAGGGGCAACCGGGGAGCTGTTTTTT	CVSSAAGATGELFF
TRBV11-1	.	TRBJ1-1	many	TGTGCCAGCAGCTTATTGTATCGGGGGTCGTCTGAAGCTTTCTTT	CASSLLYRGSSEAFF
TRBV27	.	TRBJ2-5	many	TGTGCCAGCGCCCCGCCGGGACAAGAGACCCAGTACTTC	CASAPPGQETQYF
TRBV20-1	.	TRBJ2-4	few	TGCAGTGCCCCGAAAGGGGTTGCCAAAAACATTCAGTACTTC	CSAPKGVAKNIQYF
TRBV28	TRBD2	TRBJ2-2	few	TGTGCCAGCAGTTTCCTGAGCGGGGCGAACACCGGGGAGCTGTTTTTT	CASSFLSGANTGELFF
TRBV7-6	.	TRBJ2-5	.	TGTGCCAGCAGCCCCGATTTCGAGACCCAGTACTTC	CASSPDFETQYF
TRBV20-1	TRBD2	TRBJ2-3	few	TGCAGTGCTAGAGATACCAGCGGGAGCGCAGATACGCAGTATTTT	CSARDTSGSADTQYF
TRBV11-3	.	TRBJ2-7	many	TGTGCCAGCAGCTTAGATACCCTGGACGAGCAGTACTTC	CASSLDTLDEQYF
TRBV27	.	TRBJ2-3	.	TGTGCCAGCAGTTTCTCGAGCCTCTTGGCAGATACGCAGTATTTT	CASSFSSLLADTQYF
TRBV5-1	.	TRBJ1-1	.	TGCGCCAGCAGTAAGGACAGAATGAACACTGAAGCTTTCTTT	CASSKDRMNTEAFF
TRBV28	TRBD1	TRBJ1-4	many	TGTGCCAGCAGTTCCCTAGACAGGGCGATGGCTAATGAAAAACTGTTTTTT	CASSSLDRAMANEKLFF
TRBV9	.	TRBJ2-7	.	TGTGCCAGCAGCCCAGGGGCGGTTGTCTCCTACGAGCAGTACTTC	CASSPGAVVSYEQYF
TRBV6-5	TRBD1	TRBJ1-1	.	TGTGCCAGCAGTTACGAATCAATGCAGGGGGCGAAAACTGAAGCTTTCTTT	CASSYESMQGAKTEAFF
TRBV20-1	.	TRBJ2-1	.	TGCAGTGCTAACGACGGGAGTAATGAGCAGTTCTTC	CSANDGSNEQFF
TRBV11-2	.	TRBJ2-1	.	TGTGCCAGCAGCTTCGTACTAGTTTATGAGCAGTTCTTC	CASSFVLVYEQFF
TRBV15	.	TRBJ2-5	few	TGTGCCACCAGCATGGACCCAGGGGAGACCCAGTACTTC	CATSMDPGETQYF
TRBV11-3	TRBD1	TRBJ2-7	many	TGTGCCAGCAGCTCGGGACAGGGGGCTTTCGAGCAGTACTTC	CASSSGQGAFEQYF
TRBV5-1	.	TRBJ2-5	few	TGCGCCAGCAGCTTGGCCGGGACACCCTACGGGGAGACCCAGTACTTC	CASSLAGTPYGETQYF
TRBV7-9	.	TRBJ2-3	.	TGTGCCAGCAGCTTAGAACCAGGGAAAGATACGCAGTATTTT	CASSLEPGKDTQYF
TRBV28	.	TRBJ1-1	.	TGTGCCAGCAGTTTAGGGGTTGGAAACACTGAAGCTTTCTTT	CASSLGVGNTEAFF
TRBV20-1	.	TRBJ2-7	many	TGCAGTGCTAGTTCGGGACGGAACTACGAGCAGTACTTC	CSASSGRNYEQYF
TRBV4-1	.	TRBJ1-1	.	TGCGCCAGCAGCCAAGTAGGGGGGGAAGCTTTCTTT	CASSQVGGEAFF
TRBV20-1	TRBD1	TRBJ2-7	few	TGCAGTGCGCCGGATCGGGACAGAACTTTCTACGAGCAGTACTTC	CSAPDRDRTFYEQYF
TRBV29-1	TRBD2	TRBJ2-1	.	TGCAGCGCTGGGGGGGGGATACGCAATGAGCAGTTCTTC	CSAGGGIRNEQFF
TRBV30	.	TRBJ2-2	.	TGTGCCTGGAGTCATAACACCGGGGAGCTGTTTTTT	CAWSHNTGELFF
TRBV29-1	TRBD2	TRBJ2-7	few	TGCAGCGTGAAGGGAGGGGCGGCCTACGAGCAGTACTTC	CSVKGGAAYEQYF
TRBV18	.	TRBJ2-2	.	TGTGCCAGCTCACCAGGTCGGGCCGGGGAGCTGTTTTTT	CASSPGRAGELFF
TRBV11-1	TRBD1	TRBJ2-2	.	TGTGCCAGCAGCGCCGCCGGGACAGGCTCCGGGGAGCTGTTTTTT	CASSAAGTGSGELFF
TRBV12-3/TRBV12-4	.	TRBJ2-1	.	TGTGCCAGCGATCCCGGGGCCAGGAATTGGGGCAATGAGCAGTTCTTC	CASDPGARNWGNEQFF
TRBV7-3	.	TRBJ1-2	.	TGTGCCAGCAGCTCGTACAGGAGCTATGGCTACACCTTC	CASSSYRSYGYTF